This T cell receptor (beta chain) was recorded in a study of T cell clonality in common variable immunodeficiency (dated by TCRdb to the mid-2010s). The paper's findings and limits, for the study overall: Fewer TCRbeta clones were shared among CVID subjects than among healthy controls (p < 0.0001). The authors noted that sequencing repertoires of T cell subpopulations would be needed to clarify what caused the increased clonality in CVID. Differences among patients in the CVID cohort limited the correlations between repertoire features and clinical complications. Even though DNA input was the same, control samples had an average of about 90,000 unique sequences each, compared with some 32,000 in CVID samples. Compared with healthy controls, CVID subjects showed increased TCRbeta clonality (t-test p = 0.018), a feature most characteristic of about a third of subjects. CVID TCRbeta sequences reportedly showed fewer deletions and N-nucleotide insertions and lacked highly modified clones with 13 or more V deletions.

This clone came up a few times. Its antigen specificity is not known. The read gets to within 3 residues of the CDR3 end, and the germline J gene fills in the rest. For sequencing input, CVID and control samples contributed equivalent amounts of genomic DNA. For every sample, a 60 bp segment covering the rearranged TCRbeta CDR3 region was amplified and then sequenced. The immunoSEQ assay, a bias-corrected multiplex PCR combined with high-throughput sequencing, was used to amplify TCRbeta. The authors processed their data as follows. Every unique nucleotide sequence was considered a clone and was annotated with V, D and J genes, copy number and frequency. Sequences were labeled productive if in frame, and non-productive if out of frame or containing stop codons. As previously described, clonality was computed from Shannon's entropy. The predicted amino acid sequences of productive clones were used to derive the mean CDR3 Kyte-Doolittle hydropathy. The R hclust function was used to hierarchically cluster scaled V gene usage with Manhattan distance and complete linkage. Sharing of clones by CDR3 amino acid sequence was evaluated by resampling 12 repertoires per group over 100 rounds. The repertoires were searched for about 70 published EBV-specific TCRbeta sequences and 245 published CMV-specific TCRbeta sequences. After a couple of CVID samples that produced fewer than 10,000 sequences were dropped from the analysis, a few dozen CVID repertoires remained. TCRdb holds this immuneACCESS table with in-frame rearrangements only. Some clones are missing; in checked studies, unresolved V genes explain under half, and the rest has no known cause. V and J calls and clone size are copied from that table; D and trimming were computed from the DNA. For this sample, around 57,000 clones are listed, none of them singletons. The ten largest clonotypes hold roughly 3.5% of the sample.

Both CVID patients and healthy controls were predominantly of Caucasian heritage. Heparinized peripheral whole blood samples of roughly 5 to 9 ml were obtained from each donor. Genomic DNA from adults with common variable immune deficiency (CVID) and from healthy adult controls was used to sequence TCRbeta CDR3 repertoires. A total of roughly 22 healthy adult volunteers (approximately 12 female and around 10 male; age range about 23 to 75 years, mean age roughly 34) were included in the control group. Diluted blood was subjected to density centrifugation over Hypaque 1077 or Ficoll-Paque for isolation of peripheral blood mononuclear cells. Genomic DNA was obtained from unsorted mononuclear cells through either Qiagen column purification or a centrifugation-based method. Taken from cysteine to phenylalanine, the CDR3 has 14 residues. The DNA shown is the part of the CDR3 that was read: 33 bases, in frame from base 1. Via the germline V gene (reference sequence), CDR1 is MNHEY and CDR2 SMNVEV. V is trimmed back by 8 bases and J by 3 bases, and the junction contains 10 bases that no gene match accounts for.

The rearranged segments are TRBV27 and TRBJ2-7, with TRBD2 identical over 7 junction bases. Sequencing was carried out using peripheral blood mononuclear cells. The sequence was collected from a person aged 18 to 70 in good health. CDR3 DNA, as far as it was read: TGTGCCAGCGCCACGGGGGAGGGCCTCTACGAG. It translates to CASATGEGLYE. The CDR3 in full is CASATGEGLYEQYF.